The entry that follows covers one TCR beta chain sequence. This specimen comes from a study of shared clonotypes between healthy human individuals. Sequencing was performed with immunoSEQ multiplex PCR; in TCRdb, only in-frame clones are kept and a portion is missing. Found here are millions of clones, roughly nine tenths of them singletons; the top ten hold over 0.12%. This TCR was recovered from a man aged 18 to 30 in good health. The material sequenced was naive CD4+ T cells sorted from blood. Subset defined: CD45RA+ positively selected.

CDR3 residues: CASSLAAGFSNSPLHF. The CDR3 nucleotides are TGTGCCAGCAGTTTGGCGGCAGGGTTCTCTAATTCACCCCTCCACTTT. The chain combines TRBV27 with TRBJ1-6; D might be TRBD1 (5 bases). The CDR3 sequence is 16 residues long. Trimming removed 3 bases from V and 6 bases from J, with 15 bases in between. In germline, CDR1 is MNHEY, CDR2 SMNVEV (reference sequence).